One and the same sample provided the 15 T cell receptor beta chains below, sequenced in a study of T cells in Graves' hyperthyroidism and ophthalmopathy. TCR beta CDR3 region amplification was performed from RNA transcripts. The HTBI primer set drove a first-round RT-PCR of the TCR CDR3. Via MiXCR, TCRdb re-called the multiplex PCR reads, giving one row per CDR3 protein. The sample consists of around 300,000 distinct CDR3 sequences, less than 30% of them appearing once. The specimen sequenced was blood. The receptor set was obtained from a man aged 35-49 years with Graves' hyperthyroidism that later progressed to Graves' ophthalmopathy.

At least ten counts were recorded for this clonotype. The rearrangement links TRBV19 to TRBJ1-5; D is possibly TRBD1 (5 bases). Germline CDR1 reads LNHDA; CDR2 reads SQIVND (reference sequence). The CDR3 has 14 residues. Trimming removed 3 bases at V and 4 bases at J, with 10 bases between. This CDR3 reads CASSIYRGNQPQHF. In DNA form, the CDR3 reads TGTGCCAGTAGTATTTATAGGGGTAATCAGCCCCAGCATTTT.

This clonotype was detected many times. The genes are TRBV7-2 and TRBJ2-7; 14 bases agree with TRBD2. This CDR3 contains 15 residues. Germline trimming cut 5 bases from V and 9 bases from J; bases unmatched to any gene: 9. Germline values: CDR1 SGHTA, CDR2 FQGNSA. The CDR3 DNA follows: TGTGCCAGCAGCCCGACTAGCGGGGGGGGTCTAGGGCAGTACTTC. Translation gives CASSPTSGGGLGQYF.

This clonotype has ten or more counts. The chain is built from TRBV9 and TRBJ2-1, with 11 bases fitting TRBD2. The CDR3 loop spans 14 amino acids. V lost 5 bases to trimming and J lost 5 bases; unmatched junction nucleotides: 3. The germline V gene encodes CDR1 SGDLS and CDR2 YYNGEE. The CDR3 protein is CASRAGLADNEQFF. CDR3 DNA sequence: TGTGCCAGCAGAGCGGGACTAGCGGACAATGAGCAGTTCTTC.

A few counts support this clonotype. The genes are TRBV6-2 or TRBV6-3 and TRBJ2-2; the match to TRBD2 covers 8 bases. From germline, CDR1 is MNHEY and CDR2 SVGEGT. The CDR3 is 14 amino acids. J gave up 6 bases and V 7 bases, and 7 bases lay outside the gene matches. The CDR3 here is CASTSSGRAGELFF. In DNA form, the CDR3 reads TGTGCCAGCACTTCAAGCGGGAGAGCCGGGGAGCTGTTTTTT.

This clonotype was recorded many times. The CDR3 loop is CAISESGTSYEQYF. The CDR3 nucleotides are TGTGCCATCAGTGAGTCGGGGACTTCCTACGAGCAGTACTTC. The chain employs TRBV10-3 and TRBJ2-7; tentative D call: TRBD2 (6 bases). Trimming took off 0 bases at V and 1 base at J, with 7 bases between the two ends. The CDR3 runs to 14 residues. Per the germline V gene, CDR1 is ENHRY and CDR2 is SYGVKD.

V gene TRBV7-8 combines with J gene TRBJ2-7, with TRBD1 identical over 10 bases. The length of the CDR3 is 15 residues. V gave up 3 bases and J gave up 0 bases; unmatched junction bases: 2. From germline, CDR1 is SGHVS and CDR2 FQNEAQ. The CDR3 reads CASSFDRGLSYEQYF. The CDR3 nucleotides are TGTGCCAGCAGCTTCGACAGGGGGCTCTCCTACGAGCAGTACTTC.

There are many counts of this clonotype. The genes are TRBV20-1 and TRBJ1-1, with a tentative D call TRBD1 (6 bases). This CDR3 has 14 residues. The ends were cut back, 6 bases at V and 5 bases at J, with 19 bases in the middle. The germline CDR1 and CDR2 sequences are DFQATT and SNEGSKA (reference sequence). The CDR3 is CSARRGEGETEAFF. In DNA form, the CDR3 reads TGCAGTGCCCGGCGCGGGGAGGGGGAGACTGAAGCTTTCTTT.

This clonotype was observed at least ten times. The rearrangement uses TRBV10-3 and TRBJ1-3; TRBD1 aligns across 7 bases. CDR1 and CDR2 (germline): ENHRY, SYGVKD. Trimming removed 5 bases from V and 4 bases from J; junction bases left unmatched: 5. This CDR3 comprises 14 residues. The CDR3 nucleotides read TGTGCCATCAGTCCTGACAGGGTGGGAAACACCATATATTTT. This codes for CAISPDRVGNTIYF.

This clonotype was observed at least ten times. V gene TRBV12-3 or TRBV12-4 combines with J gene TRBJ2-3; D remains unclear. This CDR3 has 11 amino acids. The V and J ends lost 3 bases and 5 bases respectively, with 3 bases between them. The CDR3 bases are TGTGCCAGCAGTTTTGTAGATACGCAGTATTTT. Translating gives CASSFVDTQYF.

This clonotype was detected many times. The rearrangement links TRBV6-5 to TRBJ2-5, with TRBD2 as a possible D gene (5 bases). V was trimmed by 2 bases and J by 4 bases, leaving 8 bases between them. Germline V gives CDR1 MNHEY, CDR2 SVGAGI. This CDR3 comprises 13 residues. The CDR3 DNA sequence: TGTGCCAGCAGTTACAGCGGAACAGAGACCCAGTACTTC. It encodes CASSYSGTETQYF.

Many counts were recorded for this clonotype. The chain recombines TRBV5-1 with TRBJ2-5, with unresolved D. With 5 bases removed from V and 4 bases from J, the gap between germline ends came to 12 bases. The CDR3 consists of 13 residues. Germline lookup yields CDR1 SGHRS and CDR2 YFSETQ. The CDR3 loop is CASSKQRGETQYF. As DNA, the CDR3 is TGCGCCAGCAGTAAACAGAGAGGAGAGACCCAGTACTTC.

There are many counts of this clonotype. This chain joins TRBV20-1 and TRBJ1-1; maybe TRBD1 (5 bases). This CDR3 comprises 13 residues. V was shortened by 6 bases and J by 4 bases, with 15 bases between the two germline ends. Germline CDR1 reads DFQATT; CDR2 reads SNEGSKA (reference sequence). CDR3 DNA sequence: TGCAGTGCCCGTGGCGGGGGAAGCACTGAAGCTTTCTTT. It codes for CSARGGGSTEAFF.

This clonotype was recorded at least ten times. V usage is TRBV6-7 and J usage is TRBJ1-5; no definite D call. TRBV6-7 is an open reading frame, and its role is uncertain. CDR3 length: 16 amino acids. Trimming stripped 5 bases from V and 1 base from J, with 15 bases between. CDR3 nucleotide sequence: TGTGCCAGCAGTCGGCTTGGGGTAAAGAGCAATCAGCCCCAGCATTTT. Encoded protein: CASSRLGVKSNQPQHF.

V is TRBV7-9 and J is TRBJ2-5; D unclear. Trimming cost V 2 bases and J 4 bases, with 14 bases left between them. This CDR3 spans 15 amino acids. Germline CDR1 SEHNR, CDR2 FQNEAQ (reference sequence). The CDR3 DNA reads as TGTGCCAGCAGCTTACCGTCCGGAAATCGAGAGACCCAGTACTTC. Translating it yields CASSLPSGNRETQYF.

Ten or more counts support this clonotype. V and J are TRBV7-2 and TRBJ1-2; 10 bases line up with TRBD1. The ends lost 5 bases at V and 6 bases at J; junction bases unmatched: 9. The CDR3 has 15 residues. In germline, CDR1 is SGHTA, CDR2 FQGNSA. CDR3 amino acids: CASSVPTGTGDGYTF. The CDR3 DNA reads TGTGCCAGCAGCGTCCCTACCGGGACAGGGGATGGCTACACCTTC.